The 17 T cell receptor beta chains reported below all come from one sample, sequenced in a study of blood T cell repertoires in COVID-19. Clones were read by immunoSEQ multiplex PCR, and TCRdb kept only the in-frame ones, dropping some. Counted here are 110,000 to 150,000 clones, 80% to 90% occurring once; the ten biggest clones make up approximately 11%. The sequencing sample was made of peripheral blood. Every receptor here comes from a woman of 80 years or more with acute or convalescent COVID-19.

V gene TRBV29-1 combines with J gene TRBJ1-6; no definite D call. Trimming removed 6 bases at V and 1 base at J, with 7 bases between. There are 13 residues in the CDR3. Germline V CDR1 and CDR2: SQVTM, ANQGSEA. The CDR3 reads CSVGVSYNSPLHF. The CDR3 nucleotides are TGCAGCGTCGGAGTTTCCTATAATTCACCCCTCCACTTT.

The rearrangement uses TRBV7-3 and TRBJ2-2; tentatively, D is TRBD2 (7 bases). The CDR3 is made up of 14 amino acids. CDR1 and CDR2 from the germline V gene are SGHTA and FQGTGA. Trimming stripped 4 bases from V and 4 bases from J, with 10 bases between. CDR3 sequence reads: CASSYGGPTGELFF. In DNA form, the CDR3 reads TGTGCCAGCAGCTACGGGGGGCCCACCGGGGAGCTGTTTTTT.

The V and J genes are TRBV3-1 (or the pseudogene TRBV3-2) and TRBJ1-1; D is undetermined. This CDR3 spans 11 amino acids. Germline loops: CDR1 LGHDT, CDR2 YNNKEL (reference sequence). V was clipped by 1 base and J by 8 bases, with 5 bases between them. CDR3 loop: CASSQVSEAFF. The CDR3 DNA reads TGTGCCAGCAGCCAAGTAAGCGAAGCTTTCTTT.

The chain employs TRBV6-5 and TRBJ1-2; D ambiguous. This CDR3 is built from 14 residues. Germline V gene data show CDR1 as MNHEY and CDR2 as SVGAGI. The V and J ends lost 7 bases and 2 bases respectively, with 14 bases between them. DNA of the CDR3: TGTGCCAGCATCCCTTCTCGGAGGAACTATGGCTACACCTTC. Encoded protein: CASIPSRRNYGYTF.

The J gene is TRBJ2-2, the V gene TRBV19; no firm D call. Germline CDR1 LNHDA, CDR2 SQIVND (reference sequence). Trimming took 6 bases from V and 1 from J, leaving 6 bases between them. CDR3 length: 13 residues. The CDR3 is CASSLRNTGELFF. CDR3 coding DNA: TGTGCCAGTAGCTTGAGGAACACCGGGGAGCTGTTTTTT.

The chain carries TRBV7-2 and TRBJ2-1; D remains ambiguous. Germline V gene sequence: CDR1 SGHTA, CDR2 FQGNSA. The CDR3 loop spans 16 amino acids. Between the trimmed V and J ends, which lost 2 bases and 6 bases, there was a span of 17 bases. The CDR3 DNA follows: TGTGCCAGCAGCTTAATGTTTAGCACTCATCCCAATGAGCAGTTCTTC. It is translated as CASSLMFSTHPNEQFF.

This clone was seen a few times. The rearrangement links TRBV28 to TRBJ1-5; a possible D gene is TRBD1 (5 bases). Looked up from germline, CDR1 is MDHEN and CDR2 is SYDVKM. The ends were cut back, 3 bases at V and 6 bases at J, with 12 bases in the middle. The CDR3 totals 14 residues. The CDR3 sequence is CASSLPRAGQPQHF. CDR3 bases: TGTGCCAGCAGTTTGCCCAGGGCTGGTCAGCCCCAGCATTTT.

The V call is TRBV5-6, the J call TRBJ2-3; TRBD2 agrees at 8 bases. The trim removed 2 bases at V and 0 bases at J, leaving 2 bases unmatched. The length of the CDR3 is 15 residues. Germline V gives CDR1 SGHDT, CDR2 YYEEEE. The CDR3 nucleotides read TGTGCCAGCAGCTTACGGGGGGGTAGCACAGATACGCAGTATTTT. Translated: CASSLRGGSTDTQYF.

This chain links TRBV19 with TRBJ2-1; D unclear. CDR3 length: 11 amino acids. CDR1 and CDR2 (germline): LNHDA, SQIVND (reference sequence). Trimming left V 4 bases short and J 4 bases short, with 2 bases between. CDR3 residues: CASSTYNEQFF. The DNA of the CDR3 is TGTGCCAGTAGTACATACAATGAGCAGTTCTTC.

This chain connects TRBV7-9 to TRBJ2-5, with 8 nucleotides matching TRBD1. Germline assignment: CDR1 SEHNR and CDR2 FQNEAQ (reference sequence). V was clipped by 5 bases and J by 2 bases; unmatched bases: 10. The CDR3 runs to 16 residues. The CDR3 region is CASSEYRGTFQETQYF. Written as DNA, the CDR3 is TGTGCCAGCAGCGAATACAGGGGGACATTTCAAGAGACCCAGTACTTC.

This clone has a single count. V and J are TRBV18 and TRBJ2-5; 8 bases line up with TRBD1. J gave up 4 bases and V 4 bases, and 8 bases lay outside the gene matches. Looked up from germline, CDR1 is KGHSH and CDR2 is LQKENI. This CDR3 contains 15 residues. For the CDR3, the DNA is TGTGCCAGCTCACTAAGAAACGGACAGGGAGAGACCCAGTACTTC. Its protein is CASSLRNGQGETQYF.

This clone was detected only once. The chain employs TRBV7-2 and TRBJ2-1; 7 bases map to TRBD1. This CDR3 is built from 14 residues. J was trimmed by 5 bases and V by 6 bases; bases with no gene match: 7. Per germline, CDR1 SGHTA and CDR2 FQGNSA. The CDR3 nucleotides read TGTGCCAGCAGTTTATTTGGGACAGACAATGAGCAGTTCTTC. It is translated as CASSLFGTDNEQFF.

The rearrangement joins TRBV19 to TRBJ1-5; 9 bases agree with TRBD1. Germline loops: CDR1 LNHDA, CDR2 SQIVND (reference sequence). V was clipped by 4 bases and J by 2 bases; unmatched bases: 9. The CDR3 totals 17 residues. CDR3 in amino acids: CASSTRRGQGGNQPQHF. The CDR3 coding sequence is TGTGCCAGTAGTACCAGGAGGGGACAGGGAGGCAATCAGCCCCAGCATTTT.

The J gene is TRBJ2-5, the V gene TRBV5-4; 10 nucleotides match TRBD2. Germline CDR1 SGHNT, CDR2 YYREEE (reference sequence). This CDR3 region has 15 residues. V shed 4 bases, J shed 5 bases, and the junction held 8 bases outside the gene matches. The CDR3: CASSGSGGAPETQYF. CDR3 nucleotide sequence: TGTGCCAGCAGCGGCAGCGGGGGGGCCCCCGAGACCCAGTACTTC.

The CDR3: CASSPLNYEQYF. The CDR3 bases are TGTGCCAGCTCACCACTCAACTACGAGCAGTACTTC. The chain couples TRBV18 to TRBJ2-7; D remains ambiguous. Trimming left V 1 base short and J 3 bases short, with 4 bases between. CDR3 size: 12 residues. Germline CDR1 and CDR2: KGHSH and LQKENI.

The rearrangement joins TRBV20-1 to TRBJ1-2; no reliable D call. V dropped 5 bases and J dropped 5 bases, with 9 bases sitting between them. Looked up from germline, CDR1 is DFQATT and CDR2 is SNEGSKA (reference sequence). The CDR3 is made up of 11 amino acids. The CDR3: CSALRGYGYTF. CDR3 coding DNA: TGCAGTGCTCTCAGAGGTTATGGCTACACCTTC.

This clone has just a few counts. The rearrangement uses TRBV19 and TRBJ1-3, with a possible D match to TRBD1 (5 bases). The V gene lost 5 bases and the J gene lost 0 bases, with 20 bases spanning the gap. The CDR3 totals 18 residues. Germline V gene sequence: CDR1 LNHDA, CDR2 SQIVND (reference sequence). The CDR3 here is CASSLGRAPSLSGNTIYF. The CDR3 DNA follows: TGTGCCAGTAGTTTGGGCAGGGCGCCCTCTCTCTCTGGAAACACCATATATTTT.